These 9 T cell receptor beta chains were sequenced from one sample in a study of blood T cell repertoires in COVID-19. The table came from immunoSEQ multiplex PCR; TCRdb's copy has only in-frame clones and leaves some out. The data contain 45,000 or so clones, about 88% of them seen just once; the ten biggest clones take up about a sixth. Sequencing was done on a sample of peripheral blood. These receptors originate from a man aged 70 or older with active COVID-19.

This clone appeared once. V and J are TRBV2 and TRBJ1-2; no firm D call. V was pared by 8 bases and J by 4 bases, with 14 bases between. CDR1 is SNHLY and CDR2 is FYNNEI in the germline V gene. The CDR3 is made up of 13 amino acids. The CDR3 reads CASLFDTSYGYTF. CDR3 coding DNA: TGTGCCAGCCTGTTTGATACTTCCTATGGCTACACCTTC.

This clone was detected once. This sequence joins TRBV6-5 and TRBJ2-7, with D perhaps TRBD2 (6 bases). Germline V lookup: CDR1 MNHEY, CDR2 SVGAGI. Trimming shortened V by 11 bases and J by 2 bases, and 19 bases separated the two germline ends. This CDR3 contains 14 residues. CDR3 residues: CAARDRDRAYEQYF. The DNA of the CDR3 is TGTGCCGCGCGGGACCGGGACCGGGCCTACGAGCAGTACTTC.

CDR3: CASSPDRAAYEQYF. Here the CDR3 DNA reads TGTGCCAGTTCCCCGGACAGGGCGGCATACGAGCAGTACTTC. The V call is TRBV19, the J call TRBJ2-7; 8 bases align to TRBD1. V dropped 8 bases and J dropped 4; count of bases not matched to a gene: 10. The CDR3 spans 14 residues. Germline CDR1 LNHDA, CDR2 SQIVND (reference sequence).

The chain couples TRBV27 to TRBJ1-2, with 10 bases that match TRBD1. V shed 3 bases, J shed 4 bases, and the junction held 8 bases outside the gene matches. This CDR3 is built from 16 residues. CDR1 and CDR2 from the germline V gene are MNHEY and SMNVEV (reference sequence). The CDR3 nucleotides are TGTGCCAGCAGTTTGACAGGGGGCGCGATGGTCTATGGCTACACCTTC. Amino acids: CASSLTGGAMVYGYTF.

The rearrangement uses TRBV5-4 and TRBJ2-7; TRBD1 matches 10 bases. Looked up from germline, CDR1 is SGHNT and CDR2 is YYREEE (reference sequence). V trimming: 0 bases; J trimming: 0 bases; junction bases outside the gene matches: 3. The CDR3 is 16 amino acids. This chain's CDR3 is CASSLGGQGTSYEQYF. CDR3 sequence (DNA): TGTGCCAGCAGCTTGGGGGGACAGGGGACCTCCTACGAGCAGTACTTC.

This chain connects TRBV9 to TRBJ2-3, with TRBD2 identical over 10 bases. The CDR3 is 18 amino acids. Germline V lookup: CDR1 SGDLS, CDR2 YYNGEE. With V trimmed by 4 bases and J by 2 bases, 13 bases remained unmatched. CDR3 bases: TGTGCCAGCAGCAATCCTGCAGCGGGGGGGCCTCCCACAGATACGCAGTATTTT. Translation: CASSNPAAGGPPTDTQYF.

The CDR3 DNA reads TGTGCCAGCAGCTTAGACGACGGGACGCAGTATTTT. Protein sequence: CASSLDDGTQYF. The rearrangement joins TRBV7-2 to TRBJ2-3; D unclear. CDR1 is SGHTA and CDR2 is FQGNSA in the germline V gene. Trimming cost V 1 base and J 9 bases, with 8 bases left between them. The CDR3 spans 12 residues.

The chain links TRBV4-1 to TRBJ2-7, with D possibly being TRBD1 (6 bases). Per the germline V gene, CDR1 is MGHRA and CDR2 is YSYEKL. This CDR3 region has 15 residues. With 0 bases removed from V and 3 bases from J, the gap between germline ends came to 12 bases. The CDR3 here is CASSQDPGQIYEQYF. The CDR3 coding sequence is TGCGCCAGCAGCCAAGATCCGGGACAAATCTACGAGCAGTACTTC.

The chain links TRBV7-9 to TRBJ2-6, with D tentatively TRBD2 (5 bases). The germline gives CDR1 SEHNR, CDR2 FQNEAQ (reference sequence). Trimming took 3 bases from V and 0 from J, leaving 9 bases between them. The CDR3 extends over 16 amino acids. The CDR3 region is CASSFGGSSGANVLTF. The CDR3 DNA reads TGTGCCAGCAGCTTCGGTGGGAGCTCTGGGGCCAACGTCCTGACTTTC. The whole variable domain, remainder taken from reference TRBV7-9 and TRBJ2-6, is DTGVSQNPRHKITKRGQNVTFRCDPISEHNRLYWYRQTLGQGPEFLTYFQNEAQLEKSRLLSDRFSAERPKGSFSTLEIQRTEQGDSAMYLCASSFGGSSGANVLTFGAGSRLTVL.